The following is a T cell receptor beta chain sequence with its context. This clonotype came up many times. Its antigen target is currently unknown. Per-base qualities were not stored, and no clone one base away is much larger. Amplification of TCR beta CDR3 regions was carried out from RNA transcripts. A first-round RT-PCR of the TCR CDR3 used the HTBI primer set with the Qiagen OneStep RT-PCR kit. Libraries were constructed in a second round of multiplex PCR, after which size selection and purification were carried out. Sequencing of the libraries was done on an Illumina HiSeq2000 using paired-end 100 bp reads. The paper's data handling went like this. SOAPnuke was used to process the raw data, with reads discarded if the reads contained adapters or uncalled bases, had a mean Phred below 15, or lacked an exact constant-primer or identifier match. COPE v1.2.5 was used to merge the high-quality paired reads, and each unique nucleotide sequence was defined as a clonotype. Clonotypes were aligned to IMGT TRBV, TRBD and TRBJ reference segments using MiTCR v1.1. The analysis was restricted to V-J combinations with a frequency above 0.0001, which together covered around 99% of the repertoires. A TCS score was defined as the ratio of F50 (clonal expansion) to E x V (chaos), with BLOSUM62-based TCRdist applied between CDR3 peptides within each V-J. Welch's t-statistics and random forest reduced fewer than 600 V-J features to some 14, which were used in a naive Bayes classifier (R e1071). TCRdb ran its own pipeline on the public reads, namely fastp trimming at Q25 and MiXCR clone calling, and kept in-frame beta chains. Rows merge per CDR3 protein into single entries with the most common DNA and genes. Here the V and J calls rest on TCRdb's processing, not on the authors' analysis. The sample table contains 450,000 to 550,000 distinct CDR3 sequences; only one count was recorded for less than 25% of them. The ten largest clonotypes hold approximately 10% of the sample.

The data originate from a study of T cells in Graves' hyperthyroidism and ophthalmopathy (dated by TCRdb to 2018 to 2020). With regard to the full study: Peripheral blood samples were taken at the time of initial diagnosis, prior to any treatment. Thyroid tissue and blood T-cell repertoires from several Graves' hyperthyroidism patients were also compared in the study. To identify distinguishing TCR V-J signatures, a discovery cohort of 100 patients was used, comprising 40 to 45 with Graves' ophthalmopathy and about 59 with stable Graves' hyperthyroidism. The 75 to 100 discovery patients were divided at random into training and test sets in a 7:3 ratio. An independent validation cohort of under 20 hyperthyroidism patients and about 16 patients who later progressed to ophthalmopathy tested prospective prediction of ophthalmopathy. According to the paper, TCR Vbeta CDR3 sequencing was carried out on around 140 peripheral blood samples, which came from around 43 ophthalmopathy, approximately 72 hyperthyroidism and 17 progressor patients. Once sampling was done, hyperthyroidism patients were given methimazole at a starting dose of 30 mg daily, whereas ophthalmopathy patients were given high-dose intravenous methylprednisolone. The paper's findings and limits, for the study overall: During validation, the model predicted progression to ophthalmopathy a median of roughly 7.1 months ahead of onset, with more than 55% sensitivity and 72% to 80% specificity. No statistical method was used to fix the sample size in advance, and group allocation was not hidden from the investigators. Most expanded thyroid clonotypes (frequency above 0.001) were also found in blood, which suggests that blood repertoires may mirror thyroid immune responses. A model built on a 13 V-J signature distinguished ophthalmopathy from stable hyperthyroidism, reaching approximately 89% sensitivity and about 81% specificity in cross-validation and 80%/75% in testing.

V is pruned by 1 base and J by 6 bases, leaving 1 base of the junction without a gene match. The cysteine opens and the phenylalanine closes a CDR3 of 15 amino acids. The CDR3 DNA has 45 bases and is translated from base 1. In the ophthalmopathy patients, disease was moderately to severely active, with a Clinical Activity Score of 3 or more, a NOSPECS grade of 4 or more, and a duration of less than 3 months. Exclusion was applied to patients with uncontrolled infections, other autoimmune diseases, pregnancy or lactation. Diagnoses relied on clinical symptoms, serum thyroxine and TRAb, thyroid ultrasound and orbital computed tomography. PBMCs were isolated from about 10 ml of fresh peripheral blood by Ficoll-Paque density gradient centrifugation. Trizol reagent was used to extract total RNA, and RNA quality was then checked on an Agilent 2100 Bioanalyzer.

The source of this sequence is a woman aged 30 to 39 with Graves' ophthalmopathy. The sample comprised blood. The chain links TRBV12-3 or TRBV12-4 with TRBJ1-5, and TRBD1 aligns with 12 junction nucleotides. CDR3 sequence: CASSLGGQGAQPQHF. Here is the DNA: TGTGCCAGCAGTTTAGGGGGACAGGGGGCTCAGCCCCAGCATTTT.